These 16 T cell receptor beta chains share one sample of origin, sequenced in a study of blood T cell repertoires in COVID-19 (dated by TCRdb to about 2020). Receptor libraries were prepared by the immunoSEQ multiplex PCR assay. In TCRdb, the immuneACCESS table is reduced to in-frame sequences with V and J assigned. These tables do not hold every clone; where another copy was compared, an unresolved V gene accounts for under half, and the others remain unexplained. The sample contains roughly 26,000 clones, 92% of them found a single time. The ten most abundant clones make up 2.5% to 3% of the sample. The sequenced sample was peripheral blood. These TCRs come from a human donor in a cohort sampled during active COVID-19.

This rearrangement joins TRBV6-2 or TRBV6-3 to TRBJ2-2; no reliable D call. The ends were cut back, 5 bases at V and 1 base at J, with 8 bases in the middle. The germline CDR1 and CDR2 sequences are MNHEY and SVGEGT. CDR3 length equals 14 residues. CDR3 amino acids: CASSLSGNTGELFF. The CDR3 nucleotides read TGTGCCAGCAGTCTATCAGGGAACACCGGGGAGCTGTTTTTT.

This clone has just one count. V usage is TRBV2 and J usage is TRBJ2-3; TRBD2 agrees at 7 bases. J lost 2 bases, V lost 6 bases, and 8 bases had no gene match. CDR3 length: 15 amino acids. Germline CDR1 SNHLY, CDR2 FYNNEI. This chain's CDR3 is CASRARDYHTDTQYF. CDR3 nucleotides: TGTGCCAGCAGAGCCAGGGACTACCACACAGATACGCAGTATTTT. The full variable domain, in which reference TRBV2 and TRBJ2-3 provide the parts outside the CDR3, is EPEVTQTPSHQVTQMGQEVILRCVPISNHLYFYWYRQILGQKVEFLVSFYNNEISEKSEIFDDQFSVERPDGSNFTLKIRSTKLEDSAMYFCASRARDYHTDTQYFGPGTRLTVL.

Written as DNA, the CDR3 is TGTGCCAGCAGTTACACAGACAGGGGCCAGCCCCAGCATTTT. It specifies CASSYTDRGQPQHF. The chain recombines TRBV6-5 with TRBJ1-5; TRBD1 aligns across 8 bases. The germline gives CDR1 MNHEY, CDR2 SVGAGI. V lost 2 bases and J lost 7; bases outside the gene matches: 4. The CDR3 extends over 14 amino acids.

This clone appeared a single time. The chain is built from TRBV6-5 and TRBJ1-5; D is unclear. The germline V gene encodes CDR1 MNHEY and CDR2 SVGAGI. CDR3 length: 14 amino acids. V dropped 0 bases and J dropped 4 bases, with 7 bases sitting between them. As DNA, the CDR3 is TGTGCCAGCAGTTACTCCGGCGGGAATCAGCCCCAGCATTTT. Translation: CASSYSGGNQPQHF.

The CDR3 protein is CASSIPTGPVIDTEAFF. The CDR3 nucleotides read TGTGCCAGTAGTATCCCGACAGGTCCAGTTATTGACACTGAAGCTTTCTTT. The chain carries TRBV19 and TRBJ1-1, with a weak D call TRBD1 (6 bases). This CDR3 has 17 amino acids. The V end lost 3 bases, the J end lost 3 bases, and 20 bases lay between the germline ends. Germline V gene lookup returns CDR1 LNHDA and CDR2 SQIVND (reference sequence).

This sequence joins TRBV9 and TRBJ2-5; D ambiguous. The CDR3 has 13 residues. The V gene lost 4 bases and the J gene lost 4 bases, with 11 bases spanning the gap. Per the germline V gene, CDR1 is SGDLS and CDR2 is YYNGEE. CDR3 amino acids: CASSPSTGETQYF. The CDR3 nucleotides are TGTGCCAGCAGCCCAAGTACGGGAGAGACCCAGTACTTC.

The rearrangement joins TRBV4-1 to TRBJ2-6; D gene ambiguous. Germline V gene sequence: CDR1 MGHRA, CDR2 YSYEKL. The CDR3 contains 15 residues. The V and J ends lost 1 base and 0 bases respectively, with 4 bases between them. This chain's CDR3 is CASSQVASGANVLTF. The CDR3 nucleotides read TGCGCCAGCAGCCAAGTGGCCTCTGGGGCCAACGTCCTGACTTTC.

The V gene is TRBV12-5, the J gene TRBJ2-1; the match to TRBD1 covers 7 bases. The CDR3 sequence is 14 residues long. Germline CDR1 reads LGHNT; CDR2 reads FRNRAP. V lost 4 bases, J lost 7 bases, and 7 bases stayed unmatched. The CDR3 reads CASGWGTASNEQFF. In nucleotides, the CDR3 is TGTGCTAGTGGTTGGGGGACAGCGTCAAATGAGCAGTTCTTC. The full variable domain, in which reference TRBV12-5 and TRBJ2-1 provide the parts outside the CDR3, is DARVTQTPRHKVTEMGQEVTMRCQPILGHNTVFWYRQTMMQGLELLAYFRNRAPLDDSGMPKDRFSAEMPDATLATLKIQPSEPRDSAVYFCASGWGTASNEQFFGPGTRLTVL.

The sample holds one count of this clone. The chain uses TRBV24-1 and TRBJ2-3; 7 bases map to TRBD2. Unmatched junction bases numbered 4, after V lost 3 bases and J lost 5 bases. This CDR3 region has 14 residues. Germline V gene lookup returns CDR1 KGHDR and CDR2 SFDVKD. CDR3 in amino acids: CATSDVGGGDTQYF. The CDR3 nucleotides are TGTGCCACCAGTGATGTGGGGGGGGGAGATACGCAGTATTTT.

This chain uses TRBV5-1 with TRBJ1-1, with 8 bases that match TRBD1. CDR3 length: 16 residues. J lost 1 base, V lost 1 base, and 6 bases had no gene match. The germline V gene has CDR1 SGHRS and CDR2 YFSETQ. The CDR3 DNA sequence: TGCGCCAGCAGCTTGAGGGCAGGGGGCACGAACACTGAAGCTTTCTTT. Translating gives CASSLRAGGTNTEAFF. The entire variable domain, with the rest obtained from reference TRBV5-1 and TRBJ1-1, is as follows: KAGVTQTPRYLIKTRGQQVTLSCSPISGHRSVSWYQQTPGQGLQFLFEYFSETQRNKGNFPGRFSGRQFSNSRSEMNVSTLELGDSALYLCASSLRAGGTNTEAFFGQGTRLTVV.

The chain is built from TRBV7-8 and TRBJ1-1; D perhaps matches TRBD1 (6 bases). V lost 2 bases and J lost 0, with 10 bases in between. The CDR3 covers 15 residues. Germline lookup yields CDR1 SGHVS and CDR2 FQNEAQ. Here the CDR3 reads CASSLRQGLNTEAFF. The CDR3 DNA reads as TGTGCCAGCAGCTTAAGGCAGGGGCTGAACACTGAAGCTTTCTTT.

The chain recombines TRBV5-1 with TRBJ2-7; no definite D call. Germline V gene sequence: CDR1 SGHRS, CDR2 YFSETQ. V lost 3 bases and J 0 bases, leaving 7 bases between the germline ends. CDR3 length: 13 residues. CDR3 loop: CASSSTRSYEQYF. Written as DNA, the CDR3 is TGCGCCAGCAGCTCGACTCGCTCCTACGAGCAGTACTTC.

The CDR3 protein is CASSRAGGYGNTIYF. CDR3 DNA: TGTGCCAGCAGCCGGGCAGGGGGGTATGGAAACACCATATATTTT. The chain joins TRBV7-9 to TRBJ1-3; the match to TRBD1 covers 7 bases. After removal of 5 bases from V and 3 bases from J, the junction contained 7 bases not matched to a gene. The CDR3 runs 15 residues. Germline V gene data show CDR1 as SEHNR and CDR2 as FQNEAQ (reference sequence).

The CDR3 protein is CASSRQGALGPGELFF. The CDR3 bases are TGTGCCAGCAGCCGACAGGGGGCGCTTGGCCCCGGGGAGCTGTTTTTT. The rearrangement uses TRBV7-9 and TRBJ2-2, with 10 bases that match TRBD1. The CDR3 extends over 16 amino acids. The ends lost 5 bases at V and 6 bases at J; junction bases unmatched: 9. Germline V gene data show CDR1 as SEHNR and CDR2 as FQNEAQ (reference sequence).

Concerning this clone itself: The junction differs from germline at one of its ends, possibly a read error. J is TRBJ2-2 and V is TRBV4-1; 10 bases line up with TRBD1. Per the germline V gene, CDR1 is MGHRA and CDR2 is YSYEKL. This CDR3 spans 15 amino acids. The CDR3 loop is CASSQRQGATGGLFF. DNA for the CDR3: TGCGCCAGCAGCCAGAGACAGGGGGCCACCGGGGGGCTGTTTTTT.

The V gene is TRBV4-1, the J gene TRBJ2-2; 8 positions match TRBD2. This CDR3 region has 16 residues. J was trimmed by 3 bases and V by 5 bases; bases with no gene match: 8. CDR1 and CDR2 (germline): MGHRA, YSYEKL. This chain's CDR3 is CASSTLAGRYTGELFF. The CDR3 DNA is TGCGCCAGCAGCACTTTAGCGGGGCGATACACCGGGGAGCTGTTTTTT.